This T cell receptor (beta chain) was observed in a study of T cells after posttransplantation cyclophosphamide (dated by TCRdb to 2016 to 2017). Context from the whole study: T cell repertoire reconstitution was tracked by TRB sequencing after myeloablative bone marrow transplantation in which posttransplantation cyclophosphamide was used as GVHD prophylaxis. Blood from all 34 PTCy patients who had 1-year posttransplant specimens underwent TRB sequencing. Public TRB sequences were checked against a database of over 3,500 sequences associated with responses to pathogens, tumor antigens, self-antigens and alloantigens. Antigen receptor sequencing was done on samples from some 40 PTCy-treated patients and from approximately 15 related bone marrow donors of those patients. TRA and TRB clonality were tightly correlated in several samples, so subsequent TCR analyses focused on TRB only. In 3 patients, up to about 3 additional blood samples taken between 2 and 5.2 years after transplant also underwent TRB sequencing, as did pretransplant blood from 4 patients. Overall study outcomes, separate from this receptor: Across more than 35 patients, recipient CMV seropositivity and CMV reactivation were highly associated with TRB clonality; PTCy diversity was similar to CNI/methotrexate controls. The TRB repertoires of T cells infiltrating skin or GI tract showed only limited overlap with the TRB repertoires of T cells in blood. Donor-recipient similarity was low at 1-2 months but increased during the first year, and donor CD8+ memory clones often dominated later blood repertoires.

As to this clone: Its antigen has not been determined. Base qualities are not at hand, and no much larger clone is one base apart.

V gives up 5 bases and J gives up 2 bases, and the segment between their germline ends measures 15 bases. The CDR3 measures 15 amino acids from cysteine to phenylalanine. Only CDR3 DNA is held: 45 bases, read in frame from base 1. As encoded in the germline V gene (reference sequence), CDR1 is SEHNR while CDR2 is FQNEAQ. Related bone marrow donors provided peripheral blood samples on the day of marrow donation. Mononuclear cells from peripheral blood and bone marrow were separated by Ficoll-Hypaque density centrifugation and then cryopreserved. FACS on a FACSAria II was used to sort CD4+ and CD8+ T cells, including the naive and memory subsets. Genomic DNA was the input for TRB sequencing, which was run either with the immunoSEQ assay at survey resolution or with the hsTCRB kit. The authors' pipeline ran thus. The immunoSEQ software handled initial read processing, and the LymphoSeq R package was used for repertoire analyses. For each TRB dataset, clonality was calculated as 1 minus normalized Shannon entropy, and the Gini coefficient was computed as well. Phenotypes of unsorted samples were inferred by mapping TRB sequences from sorted subsets of the recipient or donor onto unsorted samples of the same recipient. Sourced from immuneACCESS, this table was stored by TCRdb with only in-frame sequences that have V and J called. A share of the clones is absent; for the studies checked, an unresolved V gene accounts for under half, and the remainder has no known explanation. The V and J calls and clone size come from that table; D and trimming were worked out from the DNA. The sample records some 9,200 clones, approximately 92% of which are singletons. Roughly 1.6% of the sample comes from the top ten.

In this chain, TRBV7-9 is recombined with TRBJ2-5; a weak D assignment points to TRBD2 (5 bases agree). Sequenced sample: memory CD4+ T cells sorted from PBMCs. This clonotype was sampled from a woman in her sixties or seventies in good health, CMV-negative, and a related stem cell transplant donor. CDR3 region: CASSPGSGAQETQYF. In nucleotides, the sequence is TGTGCCAGCAGCCCGGGGAGCGGTGCACAAGAGACCCAGTACTTC.